This T cell receptor beta chain was found in a study of shared clonotypes between healthy human individuals. Naive CD8 populations comprised CD45RO-negative cells positively selected for CCR7, excluding terminally differentiated effector memory CD45RA+ cells. The V gene lost 3 bases and the J gene lost 9 bases, with 16 bases spanning the gap. Germline loops: CDR1 SGDLS, CDR2 YYNGEE. The CDR3 has 13 residues. Several immunoSEQ plates held equal portions of the genomic DNA taken from each subset. Profiling relied on immunoSEQ multiplex PCR, and the TCRdb table lists in-frame clones only, not all of them. This table has about 1,900,000 clones, approximately 94% appearing once.

The origin of this receptor is a man aged 18 to 30 in good health. This chain uses TRBV9 with TRBJ2-7; perhaps TRBD1 as D (7 bases). Sequenced sample: naive CD8+ T cells sorted from blood. The CDR3 bases are TGTGCCAGCAGCGACAACAGGGGAGGCGGGCAGTACTTC. Amino acid sequence: CASSDNRGGGQYF.